The 9 T cell receptor beta chains below all came from one sample that was sequenced in a study of blood T cell repertoires in COVID-19. The table came from immunoSEQ multiplex PCR; TCRdb's copy has only in-frame clones and leaves some out. This sample has tens of thousands of clones, with 75% to 85% found just once. Sequences were obtained from peripheral blood. The source is a human donor in a cohort sampled during active COVID-19.

The V and J genes are TRBV27 and TRBJ2-4, with 7 bases identical to TRBD2. The CDR3 totals 15 residues. CDR1 and CDR2 from the germline V gene are MNHEY and SMNVEV (reference sequence). After removal of 5 bases from V and 2 bases from J, the junction contained 6 bases not matched to a gene. This CDR3 is CASSPWGGTKNIQYF. The CDR3, as DNA: TGTGCCAGCAGTCCCTGGGGAGGGACCAAAAACATTCAGTACTTC.

This clone was detected a few times. V and J are TRBV14 and TRBJ2-6, with D unclear. The V gene's germline CDR1 is SGHDN and CDR2 FVKESK. With 4 bases removed from V and 0 bases from J, the gap between germline ends came to 7 bases. The CDR3 runs to 15 residues. CDR3 loop: CASSLQISGANVLTF. The CDR3 nucleotides are TGTGCCAGCAGCCTCCAAATCTCTGGGGCCAACGTCCTGACTTTC.

The rearrangement links TRBV3-1 (or the pseudogene TRBV3-2) to TRBJ1-4; weak D call: TRBD1 (6 bases). Germline loops: CDR1 LGHDT, CDR2 YNNKEL (reference sequence). The CDR3 sequence is 15 residues long. The V gene lost 4 bases and the J gene lost 8 bases, with 17 bases spanning the gap. CDR3 loop: CASSPHRAGEEKLFF. The CDR3 DNA follows: TGTGCCAGCAGCCCCCACAGGGCTGGTGAGGAAAAACTGTTTTTT.

The rearrangement joins TRBV11-2 to TRBJ2-5; D gene unclear. The CDR3 sequence is 13 residues long. CDR1 and CDR2 from the germline V gene are SGHAT and FQNNGV. V was cut by 5 bases and J by 5 bases, with 12 bases left in between. The CDR3 region is CASSPPRMETQYF. The DNA for the CDR3 is TGTGCCAGCAGCCCCCCCAGGATGGAGACCCAGTACTTC.

The chain uses TRBV12-3 or TRBV12-4 and TRBJ1-2, with TRBD1 as a possible D gene (6 bases). The CDR3 spans 12 residues. Trimming pared 7 bases from V and 8 bases from J, leaving 14 bases between. CDR3 loop: CASTTNRAGYTF. The CDR3 DNA reads TGTGCCAGCACCACCAACAGGGCAGGCTACACCTTC.

The CDR3 here is CRVGQARGEYF. The CDR3 region has the DNA TGCAGAGTAGGACAGGCCCGAGGGGAGTACTTC. The chain uses TRBV20-1 and TRBJ2-7, with 7 nucleotides matching TRBD1. Germline CDR1 is DFQATT and CDR2 is SNEGSKA (reference sequence). The CDR3 covers 11 residues.

The V and J genes are TRBV5-1 and TRBJ1-5, with TRBD1 matching over 11 bases. Germline-derived CDR1 and CDR2 are SGHRS and YFSETQ. This CDR3 is built from 15 residues. V dropped 0 bases and J dropped 6; count of bases not matched to a gene: 2. The CDR3 DNA reads as TGCGCCAGCAGCTTGGGGGGACAGGGGGTTCAGCCCCAGCATTTT. Encoded protein: CASSLGGQGVQPQHF.

This chain connects TRBV4-1 to TRBJ2-1; 11 positions agree with TRBD2. The germline gives CDR1 MGHRA, CDR2 YSYEKL. V lost 1 base and J lost 6; bases outside the gene matches: 8. CDR3 length: 17 amino acids. The CDR3 sequence is CASSQGDGLAGFNEQFF. The CDR3 DNA reads TGCGCCAGCAGCCAAGGGGATGGACTAGCGGGTTTCAATGAGCAGTTCTTC.

CDR3 DNA: TGTGCCAGCAGCCCTGGGACAGGGTCTCGTCAGCCCCAGCATTTT. It specifies CASSPGTGSRQPQHF. The V gene is TRBV28, the J gene TRBJ1-5; 9 bases align to TRBD1. CDR3 length equals 15 residues. Germline V gene lookup returns CDR1 MDHEN and CDR2 SYDVKM. V lost 6 bases, J lost 6 bases, and 9 bases stayed unmatched.